The subject of this entry is one T cell receptor beta chain. Its antigen remains unknown. Time point: baseline, week 1 (first vaccination visit). Treatment: pre-vaccination baseline after standard-of-care therapy. Donors' newly diagnosed IDH1-mutant WHO grade 3 or 4 astrocytomas lacked nuclear ATRX. These data come from a study of a mutant IDH1 vaccine in newly diagnosed glioma. Looking at the study overall: Earlier care involved radiotherapy, temozolomide, or both, and the majority received both.

Using immunoSEQ multiplex PCR, the repertoire was profiled, and TCRdb retains in-frame clones only, with some absent. Counted here are tens of thousands of clones, 80% to 90% occurring once; the ten biggest clones make up 2% to 2.5%. The trim removed 2 bases at V and 8 bases at J, leaving 10 bases unmatched. The CDR3 is 16 residues long. Germline CDR1 and CDR2: MNHEY and SVGAGI. Study observations and caveats: The occurrence of vaccine-induced immune responses was seen in approximately 92% of patients.

The chain is built from TRBV6-5 and TRBJ2-1; the match to TRBD1 covers 9 bases. Sequences were derived from PBMCs, sampled from a glioma patient treated with radiotherapy, temozolomide or both. The TCR was taken from a man in his forties with glioma. CDR3 sequence: CASSYGIGTGLHEQFF. For the CDR3, the DNA is TGTGCCAGCAGTTACGGGATCGGGACAGGGTTGCATGAGCAGTTCTTC.